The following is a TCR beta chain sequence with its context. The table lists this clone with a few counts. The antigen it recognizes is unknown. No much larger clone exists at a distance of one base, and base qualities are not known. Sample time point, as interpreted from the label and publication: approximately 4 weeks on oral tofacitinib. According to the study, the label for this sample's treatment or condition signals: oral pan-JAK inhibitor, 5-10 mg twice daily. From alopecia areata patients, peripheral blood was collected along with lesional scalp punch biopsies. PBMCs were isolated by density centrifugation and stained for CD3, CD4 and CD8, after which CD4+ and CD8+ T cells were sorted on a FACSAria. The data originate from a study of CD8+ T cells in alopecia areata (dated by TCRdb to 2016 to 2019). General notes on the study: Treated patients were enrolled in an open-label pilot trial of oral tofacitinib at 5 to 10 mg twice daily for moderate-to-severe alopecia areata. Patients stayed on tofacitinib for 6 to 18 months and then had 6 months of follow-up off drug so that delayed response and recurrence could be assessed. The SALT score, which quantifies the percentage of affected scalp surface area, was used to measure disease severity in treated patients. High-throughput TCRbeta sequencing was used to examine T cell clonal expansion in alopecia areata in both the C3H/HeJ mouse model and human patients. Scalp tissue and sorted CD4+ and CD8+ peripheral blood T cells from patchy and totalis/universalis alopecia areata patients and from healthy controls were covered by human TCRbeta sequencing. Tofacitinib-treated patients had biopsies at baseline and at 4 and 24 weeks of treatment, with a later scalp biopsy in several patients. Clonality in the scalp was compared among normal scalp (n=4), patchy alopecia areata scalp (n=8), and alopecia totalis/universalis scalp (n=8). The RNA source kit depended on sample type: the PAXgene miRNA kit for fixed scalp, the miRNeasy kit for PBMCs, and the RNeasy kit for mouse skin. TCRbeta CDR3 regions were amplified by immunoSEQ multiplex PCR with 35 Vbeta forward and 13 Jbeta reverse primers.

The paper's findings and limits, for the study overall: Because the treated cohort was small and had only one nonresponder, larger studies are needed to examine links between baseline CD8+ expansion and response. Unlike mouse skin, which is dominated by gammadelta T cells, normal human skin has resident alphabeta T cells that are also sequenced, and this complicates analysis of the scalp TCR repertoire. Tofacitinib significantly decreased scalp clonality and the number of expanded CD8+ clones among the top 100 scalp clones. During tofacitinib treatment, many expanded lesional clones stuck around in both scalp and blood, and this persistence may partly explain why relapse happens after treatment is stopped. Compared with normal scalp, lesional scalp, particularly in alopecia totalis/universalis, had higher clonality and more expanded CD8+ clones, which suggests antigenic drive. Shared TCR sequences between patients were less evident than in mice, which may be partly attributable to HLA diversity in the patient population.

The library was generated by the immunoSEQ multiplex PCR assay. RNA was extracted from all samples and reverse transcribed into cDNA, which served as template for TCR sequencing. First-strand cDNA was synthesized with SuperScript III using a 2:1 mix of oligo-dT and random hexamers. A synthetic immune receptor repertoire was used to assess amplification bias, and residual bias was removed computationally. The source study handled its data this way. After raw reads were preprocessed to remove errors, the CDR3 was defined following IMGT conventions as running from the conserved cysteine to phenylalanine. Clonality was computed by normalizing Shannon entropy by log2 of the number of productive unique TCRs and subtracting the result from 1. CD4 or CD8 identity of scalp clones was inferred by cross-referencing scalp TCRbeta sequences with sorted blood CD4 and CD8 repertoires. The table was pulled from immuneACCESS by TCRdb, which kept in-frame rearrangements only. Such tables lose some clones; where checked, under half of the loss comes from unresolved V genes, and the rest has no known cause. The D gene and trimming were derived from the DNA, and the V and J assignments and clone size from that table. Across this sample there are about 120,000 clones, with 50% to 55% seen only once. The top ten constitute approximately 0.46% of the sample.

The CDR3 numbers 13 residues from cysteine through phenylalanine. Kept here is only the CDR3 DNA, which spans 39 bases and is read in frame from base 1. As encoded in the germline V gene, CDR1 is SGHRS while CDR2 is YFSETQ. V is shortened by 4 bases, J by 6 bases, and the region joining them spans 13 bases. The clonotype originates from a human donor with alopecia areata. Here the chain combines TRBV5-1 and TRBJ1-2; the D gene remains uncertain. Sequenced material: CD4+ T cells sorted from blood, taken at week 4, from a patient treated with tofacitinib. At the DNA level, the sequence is TGCGCCAGCAGCCTGTCAATTCAGGATGGCTACACCTTC. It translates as CASSLSIQDGYTF. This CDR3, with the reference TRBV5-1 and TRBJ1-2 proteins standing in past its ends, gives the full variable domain KAGVTQTPRYLIKTRGQQVTLSCSPISGHRSVSWYQQTPGQGLQFLFEYFSETQRNKGNFPGRFSGRQFSNSRSEMNVSTLELGDSALYLCASSLSIQDGYTFGSGTRLTVV.